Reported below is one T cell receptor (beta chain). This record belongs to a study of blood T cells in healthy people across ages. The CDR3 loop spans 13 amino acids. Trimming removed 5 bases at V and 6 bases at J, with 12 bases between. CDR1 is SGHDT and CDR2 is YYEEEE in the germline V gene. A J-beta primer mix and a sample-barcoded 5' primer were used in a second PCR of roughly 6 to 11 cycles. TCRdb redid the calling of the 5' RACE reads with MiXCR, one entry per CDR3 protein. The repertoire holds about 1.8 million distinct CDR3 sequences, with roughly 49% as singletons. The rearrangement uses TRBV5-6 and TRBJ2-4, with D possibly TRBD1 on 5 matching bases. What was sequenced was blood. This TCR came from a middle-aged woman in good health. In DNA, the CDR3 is TGTGCCAGCAGTGTCAAGCAGGGAAACATTCAGTACTTC. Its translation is CASSVKQGNIQYF.